Reported below is one T cell receptor beta chain. Its antigen is not known. These data originate in a study of shared clonotypes between healthy human individuals. Overall study results and limits: Naive subsets, compared against memory subsets, generally had larger estimated richness values.

Trimming removed 0 bases at V and 5 bases at J, with 12 bases between. Germline CDR1 SGHRS, CDR2 YFSETQ. The CDR3 runs to 15 residues. TCRdb keeps only in-frame clones here, not all; method: immunoSEQ multiplex PCR. Of some 2,500,000 clones listed, about nine tenths are singletons. This TCR derives from a man between 18 and 35 years old in good health. Some clones in this sample may be carry-over from other donors' samples. Sequencing used naive CD4+ T cells from PBMCs. The subset was: CD45RA+ positively selected. V usage is TRBV5-1 and J usage is TRBJ2-1; maybe TRBD1 (5 bases). CDR3 bases: TGCGCCAGCAGCTTGGCCGGCAGGGTAAACAATGAGCAGTTCTTC. It yields the protein CASSLAGRVNNEQFF. The variable domain in full, with the rest retrieved from reference TRBV5-1 and TRBJ2-1, is KAGVTQTPRYLIKTRGQQVTLSCSPISGHRSVSWYQQTPGQGLQFLFEYFSETQRNKGNFPGRFSGRQFSNSRSEMNVSTLELGDSALYLCASSLAGRVNNEQFFGPGTRLTVL.